The present TCR beta chain was sequenced within a study of type 1 and type 2 diabetes patients. The germline V gene has CDR1 SGHRS and CDR2 YFSETQ. Trimming stripped 0 bases from V and 4 bases from J, with 8 bases between. The CDR3 extends over 13 amino acids. Each diabetic donor fulfilled classification criteria for either type 1 or type 2. Genomic DNA was the PCR template. Multiplex PCR with 30 forward and 13 reverse primers amplified the TCR beta CDR3. TCRdb passed the multiplex PCR reads through MiXCR, listing each CDR3 protein once. Of about 250,000 distinct CDR3 sequences detected, around 47% appear once; the ten largest clones hold about 13%.

V is TRBV5-1 and J is TRBJ2-7, with D tentatively TRBD1 (5 bases). This clonotype was sampled from a man between 18 and 29 years old with type 2 diabetes. Sequencing was performed on peripheral blood mononuclear cells (PBMCs). The CDR3, as DNA: TGCGCCAGCAGCTTGGCCCAGGGATACGAGCAGTACTTC. Translated: CASSLAQGYEQYF.